This T cell receptor (beta chain) derives from a study of blood T cells in healthy people across ages. There were healthy Caucasian individuals from Russia, aged about 6 to 90, serving as donors. Total RNA amounts of at least 5.5 micrograms were extracted per sample. Together with a sample-barcoded 5' primer, a J-beta primer mix was included in a second PCR lasting roughly 6 to 12 cycles. TCRdb fed the 5' RACE reads into MiXCR, producing one record per CDR3 protein. The repertoire includes over 300,000 distinct CDR3 sequences, approximately 51% of them detected once, and 45% to 55% sits in the top ten. Germline CDR1 is MNHNS and CDR2 is SASEGT. Trimming stripped 3 bases from V and 8 bases from J, with 13 bases between. The CDR3 covers 14 residues.

This TCR was recovered from a man aged 55 to 69 in good health. This chain links TRBV6-1 with TRBJ1-4; perhaps TRBD1 as D (5 bases). Sequencing used blood. The CDR3 DNA reads as TGTGCCAGCAGTGACGGCAGGAGGGGCGAAAAACTGTTTTTT. Translation gives CASSDGRRGEKLFF.